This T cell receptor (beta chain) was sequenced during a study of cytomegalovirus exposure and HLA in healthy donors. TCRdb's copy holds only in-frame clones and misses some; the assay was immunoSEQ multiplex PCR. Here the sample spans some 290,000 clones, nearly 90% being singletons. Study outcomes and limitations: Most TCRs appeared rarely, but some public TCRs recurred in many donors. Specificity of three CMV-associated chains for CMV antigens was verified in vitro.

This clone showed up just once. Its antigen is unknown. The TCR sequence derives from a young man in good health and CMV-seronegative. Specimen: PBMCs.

The CDR3 DNA sequence: TGTGCCAGCAGCTTAGCTCCGGACAGTTCTGAAGCTTTCTTT. Amino acids: CASSLAPDSSEAFF. The chain is built from TRBV7-9 and TRBJ1-1; a weak D match, TRBD1 (6 bases). CDR1 and CDR2 from the germline V gene are SEHNR and FQNEAQ (reference sequence). CDR3 length: 14 residues. Trimming removed 0 bases from V and 6 bases from J, with 11 bases in between.